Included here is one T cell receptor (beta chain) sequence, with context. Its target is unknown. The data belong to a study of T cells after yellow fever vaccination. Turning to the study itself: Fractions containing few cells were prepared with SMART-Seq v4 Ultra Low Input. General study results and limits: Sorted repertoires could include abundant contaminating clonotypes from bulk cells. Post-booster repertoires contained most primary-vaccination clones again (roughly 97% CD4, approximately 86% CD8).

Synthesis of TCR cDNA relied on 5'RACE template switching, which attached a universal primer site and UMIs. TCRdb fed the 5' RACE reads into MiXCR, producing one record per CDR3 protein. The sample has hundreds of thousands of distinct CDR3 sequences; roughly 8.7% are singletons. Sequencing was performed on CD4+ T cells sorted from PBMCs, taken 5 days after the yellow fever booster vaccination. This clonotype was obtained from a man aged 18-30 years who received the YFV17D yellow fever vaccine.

CDR3 coding DNA: TGCGCCAGCAGCCAATTCAGCAGGGCCTACACTGAAGCTTTCTTT. It translates to CASSQFSRAYTEAFF. The chain links TRBV4-3 to TRBJ1-1, with TRBD1 as a possible D gene (5 bases). The CDR3 is 15 amino acids. Trimming cost V 2 bases and J 3 bases, with 13 bases left between them. The germline V gene encodes CDR1 LGHNA and CDR2 YSLEER.